This T cell receptor (beta chain) is from a study of blood T cell repertoires in COVID-19. Background on the study: The United States, Italy and Spain were the sources of the acute and convalescent COVID-19 samples.

Libraries were prepared by immunoSEQ multiplex PCR; TCRdb keeps only in-frame clonotypes and omits some of them. The data hold approximately 440,000 clones, with 87% observed a single time. Participants reported their clinical history, and cohort assignment relied on those reports. The CDR3 has 15 amino acids. V lost 1 base, J lost 2 bases, and 9 bases lay in between. Germline values: CDR1 SGHVS, CDR2 FQNEAQ. The V and J genes are TRBV7-8 and TRBJ1-5; no reliable D call. The sequence derives from a woman aged 18-30 years who had recovered from COVID-19. Sequencing used PBMCs or T cells enriched from blood (not recorded which). CDR3 coding DNA: TGTGCCAGCAGCTTAGGAGGGAATGGCAATCAGCCCCAGCATTTT. This codes for CASSLGGNGNQPQHF.